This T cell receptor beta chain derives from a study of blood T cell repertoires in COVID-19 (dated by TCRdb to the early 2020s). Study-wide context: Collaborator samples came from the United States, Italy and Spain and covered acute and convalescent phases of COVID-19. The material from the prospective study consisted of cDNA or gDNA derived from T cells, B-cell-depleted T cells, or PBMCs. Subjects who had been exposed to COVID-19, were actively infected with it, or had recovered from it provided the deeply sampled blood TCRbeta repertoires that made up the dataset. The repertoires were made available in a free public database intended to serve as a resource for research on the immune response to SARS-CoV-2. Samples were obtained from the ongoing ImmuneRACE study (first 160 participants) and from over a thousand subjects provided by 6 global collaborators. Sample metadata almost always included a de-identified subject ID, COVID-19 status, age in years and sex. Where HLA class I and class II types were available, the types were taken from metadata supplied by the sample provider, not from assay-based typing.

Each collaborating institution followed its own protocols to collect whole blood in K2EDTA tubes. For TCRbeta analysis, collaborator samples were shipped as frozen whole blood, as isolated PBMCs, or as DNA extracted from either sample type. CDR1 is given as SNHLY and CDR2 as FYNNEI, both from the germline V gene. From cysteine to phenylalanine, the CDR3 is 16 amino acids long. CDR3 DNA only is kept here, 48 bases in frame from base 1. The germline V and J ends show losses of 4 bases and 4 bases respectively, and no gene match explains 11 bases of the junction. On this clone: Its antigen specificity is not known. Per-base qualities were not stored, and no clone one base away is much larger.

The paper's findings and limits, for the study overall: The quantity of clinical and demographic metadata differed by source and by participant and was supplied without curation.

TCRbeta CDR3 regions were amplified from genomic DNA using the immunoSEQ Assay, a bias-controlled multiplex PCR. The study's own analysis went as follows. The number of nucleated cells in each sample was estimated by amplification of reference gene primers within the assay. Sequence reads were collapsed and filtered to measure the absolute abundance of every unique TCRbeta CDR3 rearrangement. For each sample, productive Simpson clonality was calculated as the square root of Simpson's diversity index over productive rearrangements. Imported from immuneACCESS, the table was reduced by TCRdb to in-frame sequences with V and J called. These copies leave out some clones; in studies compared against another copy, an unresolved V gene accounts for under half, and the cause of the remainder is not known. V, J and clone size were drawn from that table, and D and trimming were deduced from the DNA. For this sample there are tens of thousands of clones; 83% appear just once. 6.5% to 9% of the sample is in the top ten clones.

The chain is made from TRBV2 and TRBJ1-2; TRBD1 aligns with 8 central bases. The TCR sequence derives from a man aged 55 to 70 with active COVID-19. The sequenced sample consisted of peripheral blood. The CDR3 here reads CASSGTGLGGGYGYTF. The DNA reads TGTGCCAGCAGTGGGACAGGGCTGGGCGGAGGCTATGGCTACACCTTC.